The 11 T cell receptor beta chains below were found in one sample sequenced in a study of cytomegalovirus exposure and HLA in healthy donors. 60 Vbeta and 13 Jbeta primers were used in PCR. TCRdb keeps only in-frame clones here, not all; method: immunoSEQ multiplex PCR. The table lists about 130,000 clones, around 80% of them singletons. The source material was PBMCs. The receptor set was obtained from a female donor in good health and CMV-seronegative.

This rearrangement joins TRBV6-1 to TRBJ1-2, with D possibly matching TRBD1 (6 bases). The CDR3 consists of 15 residues. Trimming took 2 bases from V and 2 from J, leaving 12 bases between them. Per the germline V gene, CDR1 is MNHNS and CDR2 is SASEGT. The CDR3 region is CASSEFRQGNYGYTF. The CDR3, as DNA: TGTGCCAGCAGTGAATTCCGTCAGGGGAACTATGGCTACACCTTC.

The V call is TRBV19, the J call TRBJ2-1; 7 bases are a match to TRBD2. Trimming cost V 2 bases and J 4 bases; bases outside gene matches: 5. This CDR3 spans 15 amino acids. CDR1 is LNHDA, CDR2 SQIVND, per germline (reference sequence). CDR3 in DNA: TGTGCCAGTAGTATAATAAGCGGGGCATACAATGAGCAGTTCTTC. Translating gives CASSIISGAYNEQFF.

V gene TRBV6-1 combines with J gene TRBJ2-7; TRBD2 is a possible D gene (6 bases). Deletions cut 2 bases from V and 5 bases from J, with 13 bases between. This CDR3 has 14 amino acids. CDR1 and CDR2 (germline): MNHNS, SASEGT. CDR3 DNA sequence: TGTGCCAGCAGTGAAAGGCTAGCGAGGAACGAGCAGTACTTC. Its protein product is CASSERLARNEQYF.

The CDR3 DNA is TGTGCCAGCAGCTTTGCACCTCCGGGACAGTACAATGAGCAGTTCTTC. Translating gives CASSFAPPGQYNEQFF. V gene TRBV12-1 combines with J gene TRBJ2-1; the table assigns TRBD1, which was not confirmed against the DNA. TRBV12-1 is marked as a pseudogene. CDR3 size: 16 residues.

The sample holds a few counts of this clone. V is TRBV9 and J is TRBJ2-7; TRBD2 matches at 8 bases. The CDR3 spans 12 residues. CDR1 SGDLS and CDR2 YYNGEE come from the germline V gene. Trimming cost V 9 bases and J 3 bases; bases outside gene matches: 5. In DNA, the CDR3 is TGTGCCACTCCGGGGGGGAACTACGAGCAGTACTTC. This gives the protein CATPGGNYEQYF.

The chain is built from TRBV19 and TRBJ1-5; 8 nucleotides agree with TRBD1. This CDR3 comprises 14 residues. J gave up 4 bases and V 10 bases, and 9 bases lay outside the gene matches. Germline CDR1 reads LNHDA; CDR2 reads SQIVND (reference sequence). The CDR3 loop reads CATGRGQRNQPQHF. The CDR3 DNA reads TGTGCCACTGGCAGGGGGCAACGAAATCAGCCCCAGCATTTT.

The genes are TRBV27 and TRBJ1-1, with 7 bases fitting TRBD1. The J segment lost 4 bases and the V segment lost 6 bases, leaving 5 bases of the junction unmatched. The V gene's germline CDR1 is MNHEY and CDR2 SMNVEV (reference sequence). The CDR3 is 13 residues long. The CDR3 DNA reads as TGTGCCAGCAGCTCGACAGGGTTCACTGAAGCTTTCTTT. Translating it yields CASSSTGFTEAFF.

The chain uses TRBV6-6 and TRBJ1-4; 7 bases are shared with TRBD1. The CDR3 spans 14 residues. V gave up 7 bases and J gave up 5 bases; unmatched junction bases: 7. Germline V lookup: CDR1 MNHNY, CDR2 SVGAGI (reference sequence). CDR3 residues: CASTSATGNEKLFF. The DNA of the CDR3 is TGTGCCAGCACCTCTGCGACAGGGAATGAAAAACTGTTTTTT.

The rearrangement links TRBV6-5 to TRBJ2-1, with D unresolved. The CDR3 spans 14 residues. Germline CDR1 MNHEY, CDR2 SVGAGI. V gave up 5 bases and J gave up 1 base, with 9 bases separating them. In DNA form, the CDR3 reads TGTGCCAGCAGTCCGACTGGGTCCTACAATGAGCAGTTCTTC. This translates into CASSPTGSYNEQFF.

This chain connects TRBV28 to TRBJ2-7; TRBD1 is a possible D gene (6 bases). This CDR3 is 14 amino acids long. The V end was cut by 5 bases, the J end by 2 bases, with 13 bases between. From germline, CDR1 is MDHEN and CDR2 SYDVKM. The CDR3 region has the DNA TGTGCCAGCAGTCCCACAGGGAGAACCTACGAGCAGTACTTC. It specifies CASSPTGRTYEQYF.

Here the CDR3 DNA reads TGCGCCAGCAGCTTGGTACGTGGAGTAATTCAAGAGACCCAGTACTTC. Its translation: CASSLVRGVIQETQYF. The chain employs TRBV5-1 and TRBJ2-5; D not certain. The CDR3 totals 16 residues. Germline-derived CDR1 and CDR2 are SGHRS and YFSETQ. Trimming took 0 bases from V and 2 from J, leaving 14 bases between them.